The present TCR beta chain was sequenced within a study of blood T cell repertoires in COVID-19. Study context: Spain, Italy and the United States supplied samples that represented acute and convalescent COVID-19. The cDNA or gDNA used as material had been derived from T cells, B-cell-depleted T cells, or PBMCs.

Original methodology: How many nucleated cells were present was estimated from reference gene primer amplification. Using immunoSEQ multiplex PCR, the repertoire was profiled, and TCRdb retains in-frame clones only, with some absent. V, J and clone size are taken as reported in that table, and D and trimming were inferred from the DNA itself. In the table there are about 480,000 clones, less than 90% of which are singletons. The Seattle site enrolled patients during active infection and followed them longitudinally. The CDR3 totals 16 residues. V lost 1 base, J lost 4 bases, and 5 bases stayed unmatched. Germline V gives CDR1 LGHNA, CDR2 YNFKEQ.

The sequenced material came from peripheral blood. The sequence was collected from a woman in her 50s with COVID-19, enrolled during active disease. The chain employs TRBV4-2 and TRBJ2-1, with 9 bases that match TRBD2. CDR3 protein: CASSQGLAEMYNEQFF. Here the CDR3 DNA reads TGTGCCAGCAGCCAAGGACTAGCGGAAATGTACAATGAGCAGTTCTTC.